This note documents a single T cell receptor (beta chain) sequence. Its antigen remains unidentified. Method: immunoSEQ multiplex PCR; TCRdb's copy keeps in-frame clones and lacks some. This sample has hundreds of thousands of clones, with more than 80% found just once. This entry belongs to a study of Ad26.COV2.S vaccination and SARS-CoV-2 variants. Study results and caveats: The TCR breadth and depth analyses may have produced an underestimate of total T cell responses. Participants in the vaccine arm had higher spike-specific TCR breadth; placebo recipients had lower.

V was shortened by 7 bases and J by 1 base, with 16 bases between the two germline ends. Germline-derived CDR1 and CDR2 are SQVTM and ANQGSEA. This CDR3 has 15 amino acids. Treatment noted: approximately 18 received Ad26.COV2.S at low or high dose, single or two shots; roughly five received placebo; per-sample allocation not given. The samples were gathered on day 63 after the first injection of vaccine or placebo. The TCR was taken from a person between 18 and 59 years old who received the Ad26.COV2.S COVID-19 vaccine or a placebo. The rearrangement links TRBV29-1 to TRBJ2-2, with D possibly matching TRBD2 (6 bases). Sequenced here: peripheral blood, sampled in a trial of Ad26.COV2.S vaccine versus placebo. The CDR3 region is CSARGGTGNTGELFF. As DNA, the CDR3 is TGCAGCGCCCGGGGCGGGACGGGGAACACCGGGGAGCTGTTTTTT.